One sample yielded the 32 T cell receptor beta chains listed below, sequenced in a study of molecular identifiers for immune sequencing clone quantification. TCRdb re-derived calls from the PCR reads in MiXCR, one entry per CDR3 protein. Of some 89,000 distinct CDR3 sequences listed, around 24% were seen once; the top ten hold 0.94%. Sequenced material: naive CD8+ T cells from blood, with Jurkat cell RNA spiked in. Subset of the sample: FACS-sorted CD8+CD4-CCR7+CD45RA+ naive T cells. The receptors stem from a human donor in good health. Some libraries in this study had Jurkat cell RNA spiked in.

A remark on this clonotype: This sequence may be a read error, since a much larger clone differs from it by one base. For the CDR3, the DNA is TGTGCCAGCGGTTACGCGGGGACCTACGAGCAGTACTTC. It specifies CASGYAGTYEQYF. The gene calls are TRBV6-6 and TRBJ2-7, with D possibly matching TRBD2 (6 bases). This CDR3 contains 13 residues. CDR1 and CDR2 from the germline V gene are MNHNY and SVGAGI (reference sequence).

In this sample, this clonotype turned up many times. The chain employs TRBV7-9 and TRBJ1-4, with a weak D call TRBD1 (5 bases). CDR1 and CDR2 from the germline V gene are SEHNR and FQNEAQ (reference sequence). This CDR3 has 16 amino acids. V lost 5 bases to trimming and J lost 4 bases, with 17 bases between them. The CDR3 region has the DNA TGTGCCAGCAGCCCGTTAGACAGTTCGCTTAATGAAAAACTGTTTTTT. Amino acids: CASSPLDSSLNEKLFF.

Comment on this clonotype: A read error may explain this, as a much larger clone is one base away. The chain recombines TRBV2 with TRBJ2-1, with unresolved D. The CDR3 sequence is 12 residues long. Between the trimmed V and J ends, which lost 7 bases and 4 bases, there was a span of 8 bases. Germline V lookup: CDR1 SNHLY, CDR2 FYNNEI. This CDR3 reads CASKAGYNEQFF. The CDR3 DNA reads TGTGCCAGCAAGGCTGGATACAATGAGCAGTTCTTC.

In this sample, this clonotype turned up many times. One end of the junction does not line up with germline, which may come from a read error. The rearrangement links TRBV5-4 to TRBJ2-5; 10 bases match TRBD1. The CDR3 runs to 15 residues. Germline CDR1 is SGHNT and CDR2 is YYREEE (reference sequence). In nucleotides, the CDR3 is TGTGCCAGCAGCCAACCGGGACAGGGGTTAGAGGCCCAGTACTTC. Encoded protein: CASSQPGQGLEAQYF.

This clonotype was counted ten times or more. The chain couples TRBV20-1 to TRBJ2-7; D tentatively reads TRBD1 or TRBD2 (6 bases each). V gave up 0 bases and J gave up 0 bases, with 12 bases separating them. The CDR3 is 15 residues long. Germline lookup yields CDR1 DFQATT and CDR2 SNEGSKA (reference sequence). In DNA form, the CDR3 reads TGCAGTGCTAGAGATGGAGGGGGGAGCTCCTACGAGCAGTACTTC. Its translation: CSARDGGGSSYEQYF.

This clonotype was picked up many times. In DNA, the CDR3 is TGTGCCAGCAGTGAATCCCCTCTCTCTGGGGCCAACGTCCTGACTTTC. Protein product: CASSESPLSGANVLTF. The V call is TRBV2, the J call TRBJ2-6; unclear D gene. Looked up from germline, CDR1 is SNHLY and CDR2 is FYNNEI. The CDR3 runs 16 residues. The ends were cut back, 2 bases at V and 0 bases at J, with 8 bases in the middle.

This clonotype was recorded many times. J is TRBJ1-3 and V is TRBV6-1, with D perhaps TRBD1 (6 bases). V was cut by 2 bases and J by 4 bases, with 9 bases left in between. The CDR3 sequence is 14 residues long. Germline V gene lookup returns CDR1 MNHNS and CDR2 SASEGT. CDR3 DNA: TGTGCCAGCAGTGAATGGACAGCCGGAAACACCATATATTTT. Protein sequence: CASSEWTAGNTIYF.

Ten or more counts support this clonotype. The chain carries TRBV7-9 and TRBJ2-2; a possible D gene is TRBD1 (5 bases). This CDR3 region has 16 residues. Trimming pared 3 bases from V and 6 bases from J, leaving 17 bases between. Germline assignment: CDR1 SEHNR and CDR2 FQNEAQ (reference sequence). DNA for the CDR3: TGTGCCAGCAGCTTCCCCCCTACAGGCTCGGCCGGGGAGCTGTTTTTT. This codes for CASSFPPTGSAGELFF.

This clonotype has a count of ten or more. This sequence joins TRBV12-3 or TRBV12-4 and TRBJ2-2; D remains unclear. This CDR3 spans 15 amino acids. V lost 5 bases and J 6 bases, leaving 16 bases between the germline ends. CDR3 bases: TGTGCCAGCAGTCCAGCAGTAGTGGTACCCGGGGAGCTGTTTTTT. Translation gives CASSPAVVVPGELFF.

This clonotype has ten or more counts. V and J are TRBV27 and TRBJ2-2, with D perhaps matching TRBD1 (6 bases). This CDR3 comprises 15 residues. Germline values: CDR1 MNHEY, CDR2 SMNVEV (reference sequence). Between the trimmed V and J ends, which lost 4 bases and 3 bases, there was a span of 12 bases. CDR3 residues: CASSSSYRDTGELFF. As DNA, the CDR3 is TGTGCCAGCAGTTCAAGCTACAGGGACACCGGGGAGCTGTTTTTT.

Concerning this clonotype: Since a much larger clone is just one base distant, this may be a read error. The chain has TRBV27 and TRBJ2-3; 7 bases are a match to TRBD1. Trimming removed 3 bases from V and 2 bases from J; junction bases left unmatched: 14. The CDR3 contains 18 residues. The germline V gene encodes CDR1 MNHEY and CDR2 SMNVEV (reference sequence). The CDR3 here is CASSFGKGGATTTDTQYF. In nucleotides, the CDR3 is TGTGCCAGCAGTTTCGGGAAAGGGGGCGCGACCACCACAGATACGCAGTATTTT.

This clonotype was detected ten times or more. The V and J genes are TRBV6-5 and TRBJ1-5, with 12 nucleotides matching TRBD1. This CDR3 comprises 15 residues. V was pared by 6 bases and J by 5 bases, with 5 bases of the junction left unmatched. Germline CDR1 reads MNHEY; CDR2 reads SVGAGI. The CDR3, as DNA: TGTGCCAGCAGCCAGGGACAGGGGGCCGATCAGCCCCAGCATTTT. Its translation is CASSQGQGADQPQHF.

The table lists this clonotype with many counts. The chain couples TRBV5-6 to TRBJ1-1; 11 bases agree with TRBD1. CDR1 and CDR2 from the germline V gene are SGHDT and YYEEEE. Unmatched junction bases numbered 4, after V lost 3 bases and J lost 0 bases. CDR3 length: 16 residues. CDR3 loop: CASSYGQGALNTEAFF. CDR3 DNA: TGTGCCAGCAGCTACGGACAGGGGGCGTTGAACACTGAAGCTTTCTTT. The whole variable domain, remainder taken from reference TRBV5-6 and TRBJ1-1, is DAGVTQSPTHLIKTRGQQVTLRCSPKSGHDTVSWYQQALGQGPQFIFQYYEEEERQRGNFPDRFSGHQFPNYSSELNVNALLLGDSALYLCASSYGQGALNTEAFFGQGTRLTVV.

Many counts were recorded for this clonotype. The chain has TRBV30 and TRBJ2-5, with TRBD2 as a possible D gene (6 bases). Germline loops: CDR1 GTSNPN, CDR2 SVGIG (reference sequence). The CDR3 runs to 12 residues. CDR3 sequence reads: CVNRGVDETQYF. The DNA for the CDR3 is TGTGTCAACCGCGGGGTCGACGAGACCCAGTACTTC. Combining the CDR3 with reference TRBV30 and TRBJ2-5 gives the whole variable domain SQTIHQWPATLVQPVGSPLSLECTVEGTSNPNLYWYRQAAGRGLQLLFYSVGIGQISSEVPQNLSASRPQDRQFILSSKKLLLSDSGFYLCVNRGVDETQYFGPGTRLLVL.

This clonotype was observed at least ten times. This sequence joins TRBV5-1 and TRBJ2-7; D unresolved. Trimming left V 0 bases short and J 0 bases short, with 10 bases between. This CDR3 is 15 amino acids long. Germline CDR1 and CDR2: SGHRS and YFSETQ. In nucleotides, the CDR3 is TGCGCCAGCAGCTTGGAACCGGGCAGCTCCTACGAGCAGTACTTC. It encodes CASSLEPGSSYEQYF.

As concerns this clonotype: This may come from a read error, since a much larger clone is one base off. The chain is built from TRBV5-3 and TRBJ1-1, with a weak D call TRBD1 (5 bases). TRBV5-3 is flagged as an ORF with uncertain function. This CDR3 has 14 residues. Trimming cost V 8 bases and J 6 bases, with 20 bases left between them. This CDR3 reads CASSMEGWGSEAFF. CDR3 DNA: TGTGCCAGCAGCATGGAGGGTTGGGGCTCTGAAGCTTTCTTT.

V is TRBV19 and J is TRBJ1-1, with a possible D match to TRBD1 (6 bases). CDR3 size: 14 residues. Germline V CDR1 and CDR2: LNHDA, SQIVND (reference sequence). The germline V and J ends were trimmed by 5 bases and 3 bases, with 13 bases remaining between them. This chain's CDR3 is CASSPADRHTEAFF. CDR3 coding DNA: TGTGCCAGTAGTCCAGCTGACAGGCACACTGAAGCTTTCTTT.

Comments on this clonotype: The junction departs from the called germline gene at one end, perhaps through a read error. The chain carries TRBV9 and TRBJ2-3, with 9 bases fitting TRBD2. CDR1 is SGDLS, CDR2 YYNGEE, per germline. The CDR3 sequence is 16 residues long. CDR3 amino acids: CARSVAGGRAADTQYF. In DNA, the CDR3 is TGTGCCCGCAGCGTCGCTGGCGGGAGGGCCGCAGATACGCAGTATTTT. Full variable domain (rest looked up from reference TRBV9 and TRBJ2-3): DSGVTQTPKHLITATGQRVTLRCSPRSGDLSVYWYQQSLDQGLQFLIQYYNGEERAKGNILERFSAQQFPDLHSELNLSSLELGDSALYFCARSVAGGRAADTQYFGPGTRLTVL.

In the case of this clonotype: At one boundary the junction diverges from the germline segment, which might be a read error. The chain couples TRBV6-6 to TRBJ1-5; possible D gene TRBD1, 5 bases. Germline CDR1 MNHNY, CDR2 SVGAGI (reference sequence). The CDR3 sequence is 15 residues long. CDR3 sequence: CASSPPEDGGQPQHF. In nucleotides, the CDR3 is TGTGCTAGCAGTCCGCCGGAGGACGGGGGTCAGCCCCAGCATTTT.

The CDR3 spells CSAQTTTSYEQYF. The CDR3, as DNA: TGCAGCGCTCAGACAACGACCTCCTACGAGCAGTACTTC. V usage is TRBV29-1 and J usage is TRBJ2-7, with no clear D. The V and J ends lost 7 bases and 0 bases respectively, with 13 bases between them. The CDR3 is 13 residues long. CDR1 is SQVTM and CDR2 is ANQGSEA in the germline V gene.

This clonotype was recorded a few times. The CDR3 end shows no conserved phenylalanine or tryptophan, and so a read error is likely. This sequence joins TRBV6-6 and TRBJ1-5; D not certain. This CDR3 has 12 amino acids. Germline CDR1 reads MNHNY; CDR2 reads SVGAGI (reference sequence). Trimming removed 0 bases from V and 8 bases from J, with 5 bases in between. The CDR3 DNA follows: TGTGCCAGCAGTTACTCCCTTGAGCCCCAGCATCTT. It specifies CASSYSLEPQHL.

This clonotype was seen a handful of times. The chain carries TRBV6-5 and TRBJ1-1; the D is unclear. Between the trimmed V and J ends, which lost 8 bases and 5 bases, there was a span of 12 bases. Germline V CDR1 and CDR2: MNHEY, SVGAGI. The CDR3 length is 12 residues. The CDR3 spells CASRSLGTEAFF. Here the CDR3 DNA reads TGTGCCAGCCGTTCCCTCGGGACTGAAGCTTTCTTT.

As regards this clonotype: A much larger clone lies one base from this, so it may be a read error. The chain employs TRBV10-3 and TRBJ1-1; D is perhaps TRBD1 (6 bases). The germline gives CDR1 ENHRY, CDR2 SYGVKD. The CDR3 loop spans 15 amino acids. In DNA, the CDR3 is TGTGCCATCAGTGAGTCAGGGGGTATGAACACTGCAGCTTTCTTT. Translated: CAISESGGMNTAAFF.

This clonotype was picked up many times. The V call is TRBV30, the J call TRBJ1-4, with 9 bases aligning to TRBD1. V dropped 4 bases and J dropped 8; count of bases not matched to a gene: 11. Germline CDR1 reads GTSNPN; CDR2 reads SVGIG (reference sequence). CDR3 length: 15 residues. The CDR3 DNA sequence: TGTGCCTGGAACGACCCACAGGGGGCGAGGGAAAAACTGTTTTTT. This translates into CAWNDPQGAREKLFF.

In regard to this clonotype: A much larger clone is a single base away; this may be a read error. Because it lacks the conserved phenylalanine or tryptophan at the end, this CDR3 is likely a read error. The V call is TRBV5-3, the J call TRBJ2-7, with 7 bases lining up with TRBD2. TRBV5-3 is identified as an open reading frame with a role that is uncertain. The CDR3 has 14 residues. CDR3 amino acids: CASSSAGGIYEQYL. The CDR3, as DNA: TGTGCCAGCAGCTCGGCCGGGGGGATCTACGAGCAGTACCTC.

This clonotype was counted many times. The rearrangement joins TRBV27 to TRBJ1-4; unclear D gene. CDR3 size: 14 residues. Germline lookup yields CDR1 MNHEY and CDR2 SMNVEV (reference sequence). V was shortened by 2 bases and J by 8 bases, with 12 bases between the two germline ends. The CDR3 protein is CASSLAGAGEKLFF. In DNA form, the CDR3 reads TGTGCCAGCAGTTTAGCTGGCGCCGGAGAAAAACTGTTTTTT.

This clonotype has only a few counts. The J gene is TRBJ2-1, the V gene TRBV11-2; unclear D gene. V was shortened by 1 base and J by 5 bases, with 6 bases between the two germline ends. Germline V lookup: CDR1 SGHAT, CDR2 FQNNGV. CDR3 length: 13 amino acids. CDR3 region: CASSLVIDNEQFF. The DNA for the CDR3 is TGTGCCAGCAGCTTAGTGATAGACAATGAGCAGTTCTTC.

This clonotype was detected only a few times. Here the CDR3 reads CASSYQGLAGGPWSEQFF. The CDR3 DNA reads as TGTGCCAGCAGTTACCAAGGACTAGCGGGAGGGCCGTGGAGTGAGCAGTTCTTC. The gene calls are TRBV6-2 or TRBV6-3 and TRBJ2-1, with 15 bases matching TRBD2. The CDR3 extends over 18 amino acids. Germline V gene sequence: CDR1 MNHEY, CDR2 SVGEGT. J was trimmed by 9 bases and V by 2 bases; bases with no gene match: 11.

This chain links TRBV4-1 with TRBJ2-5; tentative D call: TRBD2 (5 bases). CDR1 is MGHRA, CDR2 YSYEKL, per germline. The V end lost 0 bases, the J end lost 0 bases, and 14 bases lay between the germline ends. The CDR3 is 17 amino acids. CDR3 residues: CASSQEGPRRNQETQYF. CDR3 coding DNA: TGCGCCAGCAGCCAAGAGGGTCCGCGGAGGAACCAAGAGACCCAGTACTTC.

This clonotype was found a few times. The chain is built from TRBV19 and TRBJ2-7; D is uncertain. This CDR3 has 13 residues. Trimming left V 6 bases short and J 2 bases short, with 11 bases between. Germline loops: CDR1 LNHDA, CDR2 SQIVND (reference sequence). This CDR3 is CASRHPITYEQYF. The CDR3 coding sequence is TGTGCCAGTAGACACCCGATTACCTACGAGCAGTACTTC.

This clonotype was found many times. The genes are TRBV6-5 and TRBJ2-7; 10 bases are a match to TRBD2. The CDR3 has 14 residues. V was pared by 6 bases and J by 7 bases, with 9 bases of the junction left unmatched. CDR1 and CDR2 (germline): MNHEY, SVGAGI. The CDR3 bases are TGTGCCAGCAGCTCAGCGGGAGGGCCGGAAGAGCAGTACTTC. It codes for CASSSAGGPEEQYF.

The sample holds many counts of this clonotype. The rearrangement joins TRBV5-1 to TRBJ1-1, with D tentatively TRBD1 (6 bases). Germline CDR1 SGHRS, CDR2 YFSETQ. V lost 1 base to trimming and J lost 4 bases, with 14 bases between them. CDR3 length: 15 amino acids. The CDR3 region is CASSLSYTGFTEAFF. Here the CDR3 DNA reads TGCGCCAGCAGCTTGTCGTACACAGGGTTCACTGAAGCTTTCTTT.